These 10 T cell receptor beta chains share one sample of origin, sequenced in a study of T cell repertoires in cytomegalovirus infection. Their specific antigens are unknown. TCRdb processed the reads anew with MiXCR; each CDR3 protein has one entry. The data hold some 350,000 distinct CDR3 sequences, with around 29% observed a single time. This material consisted of cultured PBMCs, taken from culture after CMV antigen stimulation. The receptors were sampled from a human donor in good health (CMV status not recorded). Some clones in this sample may be carry-over from other donors' samples.

The CDR3: CASNGRAFGQPQHF. As DNA, the CDR3 is TGTGCCAGTAACGGCAGGGCTTTTGGTCAGCCCCAGCATTTT. The chain has TRBV19 and TRBJ1-5; tentative D call: TRBD1 (5 bases). Trimming took off 7 bases at V and 6 bases at J, with 16 bases between the two ends. Germline CDR1 is LNHDA and CDR2 is SQIVND (reference sequence). CDR3 size: 14 residues.

This clonotype was counted once. The CDR3 end shows no conserved phenylalanine or tryptophan, and so a read error is likely. This sequence joins TRBV7-3 and TRBJ2-1; 8 nucleotides agree with TRBD2. Germline CDR1 and CDR2: SGHTA and FQGTGA. The CDR3 loop spans 15 amino acids. In DNA, the CDR3 is TGTGCCAGCAGCCTAGCGGGTAGCTCCTACAATGCGCAGTTCTCC. This encodes CASSLAGSSYNAQFS.

This clonotype was observed a few times. J is TRBJ2-5 and V is TRBV4-2, with D perhaps matching TRBD2 (6 bases). Trimming left V 4 bases short and J 4 bases short, with 16 bases between. The length of the CDR3 is 15 residues. Germline CDR1 and CDR2: LGHNA and YNFKEQ. The CDR3: CASSPSVAGLETQYF. The CDR3 nucleotides are TGTGCCAGCAGCCCATCGGTGGCGGGATTAGAGACCCAGTACTTC.

With regard to this clonotype: Possible read error: a much larger clone is one base away. This sequence joins TRBV7-4 and TRBJ2-6; 8 positions agree with TRBD2. There are 18 residues in the CDR3. Germline V CDR1 and CDR2: SGHVT, SQSDAQ. DNA of the CDR3: TGTGCCAGCAGCCCAAGCTCCCCGGGAGGGCCTGGGGGCAACGTCCTGACTTTC. Translation gives CASSPSSPGGPGGNVLTF. Full variable domain (rest looked up from reference TRBV7-4 and TRBJ2-6): GAGVSQSPRYKVAKRGRDVALRCDSISGHVTLYWYRQTLGQGSEVLTYSQSDAQRDKSGRPSGRFSAERPERSVSTLKIQRTEQGDSAVYLCASSPSSPGGPGGNVLTFGAGSRLTVL.

This clonotype was found many times. The rearrangement joins TRBV7-9 to TRBJ2-1, with 14 bases fitting TRBD2. V lost 4 bases to trimming and J lost 12 bases; unmatched junction nucleotides: 8. Germline V gene sequence: CDR1 SEHNR, CDR2 FQNEAQ (reference sequence). The CDR3 length is 15 residues. CDR3 nucleotide sequence: TGTGCCAGCAGCTCTAGACTAGCGGGAGGGTTGGGGCAGTTCTTC. This codes for CASSSRLAGGLGQFF.

In this sample, this clonotype turned up once. J is TRBJ1-5 and V is TRBV5-5, with a tentative D call TRBD1 (6 bases). The CDR3 loop spans 23 amino acids. CDR1 and CDR2 from the germline V gene are SGHKS and YYEKEE (reference sequence). Trimming took off 4 bases at V and 2 bases at J, with 37 bases between the two ends. The CDR3 DNA sequence: TGTGCCAGCAGCCCCTGGGGGGGCCTTGTGTCTACTCTACTCCCCGGTGGCAATCAGCCCCAGCATTTT. It specifies CASSPWGGLVSTLLPGGNQPQHF.

This clonotype was counted a single time. This rearrangement joins TRBV7-2 to TRBJ1-5, with D uncertain. Per germline, CDR1 SGHTA and CDR2 FQGNSA. The V end lost 4 bases, the J end lost 4 bases, and 11 bases lay between the germline ends. The CDR3 length is 14 residues. The CDR3 DNA reads as TGTGCCAGCAGCTCGCGGCCATTAAATCAGCCCCAGCATTTT. This sequence encodes CASSSRPLNQPQHF. The whole variable domain, filled in from reference TRBV7-2 and TRBJ1-5, reads GAGVSQSPSNKVTEKGKDVELRCDPISGHTALYWYRQSLGQGLEFLIYFQGNSAPDKSGLPSDRFSAERTGGSVSTLTIQRTQQEDSAVYLCASSSRPLNQPQHFGDGTRLSIL.

This clonotype was detected ten times or more. The chain has TRBV10-3 and TRBJ1-1, with 7 positions matching TRBD1. There are 14 residues in the CDR3. Germline loops: CDR1 ENHRY, CDR2 SYGVKD. V shed 6 bases and J 5 bases; nucleotides not matched to a gene: 9. CDR3 coding DNA: TGTGCCATCAGGCAAACAGGGGACGGGACTGAAGCTTTCTTT. Encoded protein: CAIRQTGDGTEAFF.

J is TRBJ1-1 and V is TRBV2; D not resolved. This CDR3 comprises 12 residues. Germline V CDR1 and CDR2: SNHLY, FYNNEI. V was clipped by 7 bases and J by 7 bases, with 13 bases between them. Here the CDR3 DNA reads TGTGCCAGCAACAAGGAAGGGATTGAAGCTTTCTTT. As protein: CASNKEGIEAFF.

The V call is TRBV10-3, the J call TRBJ1-1, with D uncertain. The CDR3 has 15 amino acids. V lost 9 bases, J lost 1 base, and 18 bases lay in between. The germline CDR1 and CDR2 sequences are ENHRY and SYGVKD. The CDR3 region is CAINEGPGENTEAFF. Written as DNA, the CDR3 is TGTGCCATTAACGAGGGCCCAGGAGAGAACACTGAAGCTTTCTTT.